Listed below are T cell receptor beta chains from one sample, sequenced in a study of blood T cell repertoires in COVID-19. Assay: immunoSEQ multiplex PCR; the TCRdb copy retains only in-frame clones and omits some. The sample records over 100,000 clones, roughly 75% being singletons. The material sequenced was peripheral blood. The receptors derive from a human donor in a cohort sampled during active or convalescent COVID-19. Both conserved end residues are part of each CDR3. The order of the fields is clone size, D gene, J gene, V gene, CDR3 length, CDR3 DNA, CDR3 protein. D genes are given only for firm matches. Size tells how often a clone was seen (once, few, many) or the class of an expanded clone, and some rows leave it out.

clone_size: .; d_call: .; j_call: TRBJ1-5; v_call: TRBV27; cdr3_length: 15; cdr3_nt: TGTGCCAGCAGCCTAGCTTGGAATAGCAATCAGCCCCAGCATTTT; cdr3_aa: CASSLAWNSNQPQHF
clone_size: .; d_call: .; j_call: TRBJ2-1; v_call: TRBV19; cdr3_length: 15; cdr3_nt: TGTGCCAGTAGTATCTCGGTACGGGGGAGAAATGAGCAGTTCTTC; cdr3_aa: CASSISVRGRNEQFF
clone_size: .; d_call: TRBD2; j_call: TRBJ2-1; v_call: TRBV9; cdr3_length: 18; cdr3_nt: TGTGCCAGCAGCCCGGCCCTGGGGACTAGCGGGGGGGGCGGGGTGCAGTTCTTC; cdr3_aa: CASSPALGTSGGGGVQFF
clone_size: .; d_call: .; j_call: TRBJ2-2; v_call: TRBV18; cdr3_length: 19; cdr3_nt: TGTGCCAGCTCCCCATACACCCGGACAACGCTAACGAACACCGGGGAGCTGTTTTTT; cdr3_aa: CASSPYTRTTLTNTGELFF
clone_size: .; d_call: TRBD1; j_call: TRBJ2-5; v_call: TRBV18; cdr3_length: 15; cdr3_nt: TGTGCCAGCTCACCACCGGGACAGGGGTTGGAGACCCAGTACTTC; cdr3_aa: CASSPPGQGLETQYF
clone_size: .; d_call: TRBD1; j_call: TRBJ1-1; v_call: TRBV6-2/TRBV6-3; cdr3_length: 14; cdr3_nt: TGTGCCAGCAGTATAGCAGGGGGCCTCACTGAAGCTTTCTTT; cdr3_aa: CASSIAGGLTEAFF
clone_size: .; d_call: TRBD2; j_call: TRBJ2-1; v_call: TRBV20-1; cdr3_length: 15; cdr3_nt: TGCAGTGCTAGTCTCGGACTAGCGGGATATGATGAGCAGTTCTTC; cdr3_aa: CSASLGLAGYDEQFF
clone_size: .; d_call: .; j_call: TRBJ2-1; v_call: TRBV7-9; cdr3_length: 16; cdr3_nt: TGTGCCAGCAGCTTTTTTGCTAGCGCCCGAGAGAATGAGCAGTTCTTC; cdr3_aa: CASSFFASARENEQFF
clone_size: .; d_call: TRBD1; j_call: TRBJ1-2; v_call: TRBV7-9; cdr3_length: 15; cdr3_nt: TGTGCCAGCAGCTTCGGACAGGGGTATAACTATGGCTACACCTTC; cdr3_aa: CASSFGQGYNYGYTF
clone_size: once; d_call: .; j_call: TRBJ1-6; v_call: TRBV5-6; cdr3_length: 18; cdr3_nt: TGTGCCAGCAGCCCGGGGGTGGGTCCGGGCTCCTATAATTCACCCCTCCACTTT; cdr3_aa: CASSPGVGPGSYNSPLHF
clone_size: .; d_call: .; j_call: TRBJ2-7; v_call: TRBV5-6; cdr3_length: 14; cdr3_nt: TGTGCCAGCAGATTCGACAGGAACACATACGAGCAGTACTTC; cdr3_aa: CASRFDRNTYEQYF